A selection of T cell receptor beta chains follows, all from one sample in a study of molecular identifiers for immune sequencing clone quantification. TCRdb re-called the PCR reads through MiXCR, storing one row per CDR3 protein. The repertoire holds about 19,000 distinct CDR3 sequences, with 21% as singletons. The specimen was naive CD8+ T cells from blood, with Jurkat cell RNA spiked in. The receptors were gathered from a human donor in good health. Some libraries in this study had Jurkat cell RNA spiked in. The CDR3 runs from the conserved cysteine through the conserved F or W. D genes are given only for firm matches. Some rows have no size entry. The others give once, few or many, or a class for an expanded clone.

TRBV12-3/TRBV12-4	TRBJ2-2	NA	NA	CASSLGTNTGELFF	TGTGCCAGCAGTTTAGGGACGAACACCGGGGAGCTGTTTTTT
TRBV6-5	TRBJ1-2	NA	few	CASSYVGAAYGYTF	TGTGCCAGCAGTTACGTGGGGGCCGCCTATGGCTACACCTTC
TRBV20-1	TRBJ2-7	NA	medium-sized	CSALDPLGFTYEQYF	TGCAGTGCTTTAGATCCCCTAGGCTTTACCTACGAGCAGTACTTC
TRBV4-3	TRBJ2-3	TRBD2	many	CASSWGLARTDTQYF	TGCGCCAGCAGCTGGGGACTAGCGAGGACAGATACGCAGTATTTT
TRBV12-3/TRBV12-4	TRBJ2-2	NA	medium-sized	CASRLRQNTGELFF	TGTGCCAGCAGACTGAGGCAGAACACCGGGGAGCTGTTTTTT
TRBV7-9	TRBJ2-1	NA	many	CASSSEPPWEFF	TGTGCCAGCAGCTCCGAGCCCCCGTGGGAGTTCTTC
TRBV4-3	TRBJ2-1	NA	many	CASSQGPSEQFF	TGCGCCAGCAGCCAGGGCCCCAGTGAGCAGTTCTTC
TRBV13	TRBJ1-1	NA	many	CASSPGADTEAFF	TGTGCCAGCAGCCCAGGCGCGGACACTGAAGCTTTCTTT
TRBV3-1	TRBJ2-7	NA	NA	CASSQGLVGYEQYF	TGTGCCAGCAGCCAAGGACTAGTCGGCTACGAGCAGTACTTC
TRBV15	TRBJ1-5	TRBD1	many	CATSRDREGAYANSNQPQHF	TGTGCCACCAGCAGAGATCGGGAGGGGGCCTACGCGAATAGCAATCAGCCCCAGCATTTT
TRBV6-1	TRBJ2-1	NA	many	CASSVGTYNEQFF	TGTGCCAGCAGTGTCGGGACCTACAATGAGCAGTTCTTC
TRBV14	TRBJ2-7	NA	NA	CASSQGIEQYF	TGTGCCAGCAGCCAAGGGATCGAGCAGTACTTC
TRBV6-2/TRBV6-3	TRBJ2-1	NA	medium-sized	CASSYGVVVGEQFF	TGTGCCAGCAGCTATGGGGTTGTTGTCGGTGAGCAGTTCTTC
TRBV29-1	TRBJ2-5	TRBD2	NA	CSVDGVAGGRRETQYF	TGCAGCGTTGACGGGGTAGCGGGAGGACGGAGAGAGACCCAGTACTTC
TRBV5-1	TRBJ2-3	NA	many	CASSANTGPHQGSRPPDTQYF	TGCGCCAGCAGCGCGAATACAGGGCCTCATCAGGGATCCCGACCCCCCGATACGCAGTATTTT
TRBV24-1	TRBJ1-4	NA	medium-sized	CATSDPPNEKLFF	TGTGCCACCAGTGATCCCCCTAATGAAAAACTGTTTTTT
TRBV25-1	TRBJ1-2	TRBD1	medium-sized	CASSGGTVGYTF	TGTGCCAGCAGTGGAGGGACAGTTGGCTACACCTTC
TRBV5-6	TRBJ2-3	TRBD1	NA	CASSPGQGIIDF	TGTGCCAGCAGCCCTGGACAGGGGATCATCGATTTT
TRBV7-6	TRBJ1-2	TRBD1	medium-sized	CASSLGQGTYGYTF	TGTGCCAGCAGCTTAGGACAGGGGACCTATGGCTACACCTTC
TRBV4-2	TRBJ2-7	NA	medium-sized	CASSLQGAGGLSGSYEQYF	TGTGCCAGCAGCCTACAGGGGGCGGGAGGGCTCTCTGGCTCCTACGAGCAGTACTTC
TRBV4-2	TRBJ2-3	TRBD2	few	CASSQESGGMSDTQYF	TGTGCCAGCAGCCAAGAGTCGGGAGGGATGTCAGATACGCAGTATTTT
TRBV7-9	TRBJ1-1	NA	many	CASSLEVGWTDQAFF	TGTGCCAGCAGCTTAGAGGTGGGGTGGACAGATCAAGCTTTCTTT
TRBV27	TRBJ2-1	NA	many	CASSLWGSYNEQFF	TGTGCCAGCAGTTTATGGGGCTCCTACAATGAGCAGTTCTTC
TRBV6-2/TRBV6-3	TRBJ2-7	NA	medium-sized	CASSYGGEQYF	TGTGCCAGCAGTTACGGGGGCGAGCAGTACTTC
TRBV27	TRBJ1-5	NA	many	CASSHRGNQPQHF	TGTGCCAGCAGCCACAGGGGCAATCAGCCCCAGCATTTT
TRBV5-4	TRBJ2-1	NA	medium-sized	CASSLRQGGYNEQFF	TGTGCCAGCAGCCTAAGACAGGGAGGATACAATGAGCAGTTCTTC